The entry below describes one T cell receptor (beta chain). J was trimmed by 5 bases and V by 6 bases; bases with no gene match: 8. CDR1 is PRHDT, CDR2 FYEKMQ, per germline (reference sequence). This CDR3 region has 16 residues. This entry is derived from a study of control samples from healthy donors and cancer patients. TCRdb's copy holds only in-frame clones and misses some; the assay was immunoSEQ multiplex PCR. The top ten clones hold roughly 1.5% of a sample with around 200,000 clones, about 93% of them seen once. Input material: blood. The chain has TRBV13 and TRBJ2-7; 15 bases fit TRBD2. This clonotype was obtained from a young man in good health. CDR3 protein: CASSRTSGGAMDEQYF. The CDR3 nucleotides are TGTGCCAGCAGTAGGACTAGCGGGGGGGCAATGGACGAGCAGTACTTC. Full variable domain (missing parts from reference TRBV13 and TRBJ2-7): AAGVIQSPRHLIKEKRETATLKCYPIPRHDTVYWYQQGPGQDPQFLISFYEKMQSDKGSIPDRFSAQQFSDYHSELNMSSLELGDSALYFCASSRTSGGAMDEQYFGPGTRLTVT.